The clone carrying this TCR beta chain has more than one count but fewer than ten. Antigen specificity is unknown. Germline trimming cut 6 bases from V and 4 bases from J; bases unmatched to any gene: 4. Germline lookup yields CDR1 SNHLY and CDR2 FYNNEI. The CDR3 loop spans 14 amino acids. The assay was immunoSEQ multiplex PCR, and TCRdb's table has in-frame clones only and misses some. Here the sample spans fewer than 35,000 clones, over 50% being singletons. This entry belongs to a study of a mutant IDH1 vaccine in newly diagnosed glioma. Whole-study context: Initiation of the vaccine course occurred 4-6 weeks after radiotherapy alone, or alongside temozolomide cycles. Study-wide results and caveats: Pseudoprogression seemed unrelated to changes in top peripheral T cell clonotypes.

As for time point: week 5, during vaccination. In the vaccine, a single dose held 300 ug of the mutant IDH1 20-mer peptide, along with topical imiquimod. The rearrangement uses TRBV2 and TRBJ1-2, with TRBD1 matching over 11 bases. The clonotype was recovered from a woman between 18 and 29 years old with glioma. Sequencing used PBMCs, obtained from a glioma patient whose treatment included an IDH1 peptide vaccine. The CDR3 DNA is TGTGCCAGCAGGGGACAGGGGGGGCTCTATGGCTACACCTTC. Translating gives CASRGQGGLYGYTF.